The 30 T cell receptor beta chains listed next were all sequenced from one sample in a study of beta chain features in type 1 diabetes. Every bit of the isolated RNA underwent reverse transcription, so sequencing read expressed TCRB transcripts. TCRdb's copy holds only in-frame clones and misses some; the assay was immunoSEQ multiplex PCR. Of about 230,000 clones in the sample, 7.5% to 10% were seen once. Sequencing was carried out using naive CD4+ T cells from blood. These receptors were obtained from a young woman in good health.

This clone was counted at least ten times. The chain couples TRBV29-1 to TRBJ1-5, with D hard to call. The germline CDR1 and CDR2 sequences are SQVTM and ANQGSEA. The CDR3 sequence is 14 residues long. Trimming cost V 5 bases and J 2 bases, with 13 bases left between them. The CDR3 protein is CSVIGNRGNQPQHF. CDR3 nucleotides: TGCAGCGTTATCGGGAATCGGGGCAATCAGCCCCAGCATTTT.

This clone appeared a few times. V usage is TRBV29-1 and J usage is TRBJ2-1, with 8 bases lining up with TRBD1. This CDR3 comprises 13 residues. From germline, CDR1 is SQVTM and CDR2 ANQGSEA. J gave up 12 bases and V 3 bases, and 10 bases lay outside the gene matches. CDR3 in DNA: TGCAGCGTTGACCTACAGGGGGTTGGTCGGCAGTTCTTC. Translated, it gives CSVDLQGVGRQFF.

This chain links TRBV20-1 with TRBJ2-5; a weak D match, TRBD1 (5 bases). Germline V CDR1 and CDR2: DFQATT, SNEGSKA (reference sequence). The CDR3 runs 11 residues. Trimming cost V 7 bases and J 3 bases, with 9 bases left between them. DNA of the CDR3: TGCAGTGTTGTCAGGGAAGAGACCCAGTACTTC. This translates into CSVVREETQYF.

The chain is built from TRBV18 and TRBJ2-7; TRBD1 matches at 9 bases. J lost 6 bases, V lost 2 bases, and 8 bases had no gene match. CDR3 length: 15 residues. The germline V gene has CDR1 KGHSH and CDR2 LQKENI. The CDR3 sequence: CASSPEKTGGREQYF. CDR3 nucleotide sequence: TGTGCCAGCTCACCAGAAAAGACAGGGGGTCGCGAGCAGTACTTC.

The genes are TRBV19 and TRBJ2-5; 11 bases map to TRBD1. The closer fit of TRBJ2-7 to the DNA end suggests the J call may be wrong. The CDR3 covers 14 residues. The V gene's germline CDR1 is LNHDA and CDR2 SQIVND (reference sequence). CDR3 sequence reads: CASKGTGGFYEQYF. The CDR3 DNA is TGTGCCAGTAAAGGGACAGGGGGATTCTACGAGCAGTACTTC.

This clone was detected a few times. This chain joins TRBV7-2 and TRBJ1-2, with 7 bases matching TRBD1. The CDR3 is 14 residues long. With V trimmed by 1 base and J by 2 bases, 1 base remained unmatched. Germline V gene data show CDR1 as SGHTA and CDR2 as FQGNSA. This chain's CDR3 is CASSLEQGNYGYTF. The CDR3 DNA follows: TGTGCCAGCAGCTTAGAACAGGGGAACTATGGCTACACCTTC. The full variable domain, its missing parts supplied by reference TRBV7-2 and TRBJ1-2, is GAGVSQSPSNKVTEKGKDVELRCDPISGHTALYWYRQSLGQGLEFLIYFQGNSAPDKSGLPSDRFSAERTGGSVSTLTIQRTQQEDSAVYLCASSLEQGNYGYTFGSGTRLTVV.

This rearrangement joins TRBV6-5 to TRBJ1-3, with D possibly matching TRBD1 (5 bases). The length of the CDR3 is 15 residues. Germline V lookup: CDR1 MNHEY, CDR2 SVGAGI. Deletions cut 2 bases from V and 4 bases from J, with 12 bases between. The CDR3 loop reads CASSYGQGLGNTIYF. The CDR3 DNA reads as TGTGCCAGCAGTTACGGGCAGGGACTGGGAAACACCATATATTTT.

This clone has a handful of counts. This chain joins TRBV7-2 and TRBJ2-5, with D perhaps matching TRBD1 (7 bases). Germline values: CDR1 SGHTA, CDR2 FQGNSA. CDR3 length: 17 amino acids. V dropped 2 bases and J dropped 4 bases, with 20 bases sitting between them. The CDR3, as DNA: TGTGCCAGCAGCTTAACAGGGGACTCCATCCAACGAGAGACCCAGTACTTC. Translating it yields CASSLTGDSIQRETQYF.

This clone came up a few times. The chain joins TRBV6-6 to TRBJ1-5; D call uncertain. Trimming removed 8 bases at V and 0 bases at J, with 8 bases between. The CDR3 loop spans 13 amino acids. Germline V gene lookup returns CDR1 MNHNY and CDR2 SVGAGI (reference sequence). DNA of the CDR3: TGTGCCAGCGCCGGGTCTAGCAATCAGCCCCAGCATTTT. It codes for CASAGSSNQPQHF.

This clone was counted a few times. This chain links TRBV7-2 with TRBJ2-1, with TRBD2 identical over 9 bases. The CDR3 loop spans 18 amino acids. V was pared by 4 bases and J by 0 bases, with 10 bases of the junction left unmatched. Germline V gives CDR1 SGHTA, CDR2 FQGNSA. The CDR3 DNA sequence: TGTGCCAGCAGCTACACTAGCGGGCCCTGGAGCTCCTACAATGAGCAGTTCTTC. It yields the protein CASSYTSGPWSSYNEQFF.

This clone was detected only a few times. The chain joins TRBV19 to TRBJ2-1; TRBD2 aligns across 9 bases. Germline CDR1 is LNHDA and CDR2 is SQIVND (reference sequence). The CDR3 consists of 16 residues. J was trimmed by 0 bases and V by 2 bases; bases with no gene match: 2. The CDR3, as DNA: TGTGCCAGTAGTATAAGGCGGGGGGGCTCCTACAATGAGCAGTTCTTC. It translates to CASSIRRGGSYNEQFF.

The chain couples TRBV5-4 to TRBJ1-1; 8 positions match TRBD1. Germline CDR1 and CDR2: SGHNT and YYREEE (reference sequence). CDR3 length: 14 residues. Unmatched junction bases numbered 7, after V lost 4 bases and J lost 5 bases. CDR3 nucleotides: TGTGCCAGCAGCGGGCAGGGGGCGGGGACTGAAGCTTTCTTT. It codes for CASSGQGAGTEAFF.

The genes are TRBV5-1 and TRBJ2-1; no clear D gene. Germline loops: CDR1 SGHRS, CDR2 YFSETQ. The CDR3 is made up of 12 amino acids. V was pared by 3 bases and J by 8 bases, with 9 bases between. CDR3 protein: CASSSPHDEQFF. DNA of the CDR3: TGCGCCAGCAGCTCCCCCCATGATGAGCAGTTCTTC.

Written as DNA, the CDR3 is TGTGCCAGCAGTCGGAACACTGAAGCTTTCTTT. This sequence encodes CASSRNTEAFF. The rearrangement links TRBV14 to TRBJ1-1; D gene uncertain. Germline values: CDR1 SGHDN, CDR2 FVKESK. The CDR3 is 11 residues long. With 6 bases removed from V and 1 base from J, the gap between germline ends came to 3 bases.

This clone was seen a few times. The CDR3 protein is CASSMTSGYEQYF. Written as DNA, the CDR3 is TGCGCCAGCAGCATGACTAGCGGCTACGAGCAGTACTTC. The chain is built from TRBV5-1 and TRBJ2-7, with TRBD2 matching over 9 bases. The CDR3 totals 13 residues. The germline gives CDR1 SGHRS, CDR2 YFSETQ. The J segment lost 3 bases and the V segment lost 4 bases, leaving 2 bases of the junction unmatched. Together with reference TRBV5-1 and TRBJ2-7, the CDR3 gives the full variable domain: KAGVTQTPRYLIKTRGQQVTLSCSPISGHRSVSWYQQTPGQGLQFLFEYFSETQRNKGNFPGRFSGRQFSNSRSEMNVSTLELGDSALYLCASSMTSGYEQYFGPGTRLTVT.

In its sample, this clone was seen a few times. The rearrangement uses TRBV2 and TRBJ1-2; D is unresolved. The V gene lost 1 base and the J gene lost 4 bases, with 7 bases spanning the gap. Germline CDR1 SNHLY, CDR2 FYNNEI. The CDR3 spans 13 residues. CDR3 nucleotides: TGTGCCAGCAGTGAAGGGCCGGGCTATGGCTACACCTTC. Encoded protein: CASSEGPGYGYTF.

Ten or more counts support this clone. This chain connects TRBV11-2 to TRBJ2-1, with 8 bases fitting TRBD2. J was trimmed by 9 bases and V by 0 bases; bases with no gene match: 10. The V gene's germline CDR1 is SGHAT and CDR2 FQNNGV. The CDR3 runs 16 residues. CDR3 sequence: CASSLEPLTGGSEQFF. The CDR3 region has the DNA TGTGCCAGCAGCTTAGAGCCACTCACGGGAGGGAGTGAGCAGTTCTTC.

This clone was counted a few times. The chain carries TRBV2 and TRBJ1-5; TRBD1 is a possible D gene (5 bases). The CDR3 contains 15 residues. CDR1 SNHLY and CDR2 FYNNEI come from the germline V gene. Trimming stripped 4 bases from V and 4 bases from J, with 14 bases between. The CDR3 loop reads CASSGPSGENQPQHF. CDR3 nucleotide sequence: TGTGCCAGCAGTGGTCCGTCGGGGGAAAATCAGCCCCAGCATTTT. The whole variable domain, filled in from reference TRBV2 and TRBJ1-5, reads EPEVTQTPSHQVTQMGQEVILRCVPISNHLYFYWYRQILGQKVEFLVSFYNNEISEKSEIFDDQFSVERPDGSNFTLKIRSTKLEDSAMYFCASSGPSGENQPQHFGDGTRLSIL.

This clone was picked up a small number of times. The J gene is TRBJ2-5, the V gene TRBV5-4, with 12 bases matching TRBD2. Looked up from germline, CDR1 is SGHNT and CDR2 is YYREEE (reference sequence). J was trimmed by 1 base and V by 0 bases; bases with no gene match: 4. CDR3 size: 17 residues. DNA of the CDR3: TGTGCCAGCAGCTTGGCACCTAGCGGGGGGGCCCAAGAGACCCAGTACTTC. Translation: CASSLAPSGGAQETQYF.

This chain joins TRBV5-4 and TRBJ1-2; tentatively, D is TRBD1 (5 bases). The ends were cut back, 4 bases at V and 8 bases at J, with 21 bases in the middle. Germline V gives CDR1 SGHNT, CDR2 YYREEE (reference sequence). The CDR3 extends over 15 amino acids. Here the CDR3 reads CASSLGHAPNWGYTF. The CDR3 coding sequence is TGTGCCAGCAGCCTAGGACACGCTCCTAACTGGGGCTACACCTTC.

This clone occurred a few times. The V call is TRBV7-6, the J call TRBJ1-1, with D possibly TRBD1 on 5 matching bases. The V gene lost 2 bases and the J gene lost 5 bases, with 9 bases spanning the gap. From germline, CDR1 is SGHVS and CDR2 FNYEAQ. The CDR3 is 13 amino acids. The CDR3 loop reads CASSLRGGTEAFF. The CDR3 region has the DNA TGTGCCAGCAGCTTACGGGGGGGGACTGAAGCTTTCTTT.

The table lists this clone with a few counts. J is TRBJ1-1 and V is TRBV5-1; 7 bases are a match to TRBD1. V trimming: 4 bases; J trimming: 8 bases; junction bases outside the gene matches: 5. There are 12 residues in the CDR3. The germline V gene has CDR1 SGHRS and CDR2 YFSETQ. In DNA, the CDR3 is TGCGCCAGCAGCCCGACGACAGGGGAAGCTTTCTTT. Encoded protein: CASSPTTGEAFF. The full variable domain, with the rest looked up from reference TRBV5-1 and TRBJ1-1, is KAGVTQTPRYLIKTRGQQVTLSCSPISGHRSVSWYQQTPGQGLQFLFEYFSETQRNKGNFPGRFSGRQFSNSRSEMNVSTLELGDSALYLCASSPTTGEAFFGQGTRLTVV.

The sample holds a few counts of this clone. The chain recombines TRBV9 with TRBJ2-7, with TRBD2 identical over 13 bases. Germline-derived CDR1 and CDR2 are SGDLS and YYNGEE. The CDR3 consists of 15 residues. Trimming at V came to 3 bases and at J to 4 bases, leaving 4 bases not matched to a gene. CDR3 coding DNA: TGTGCCAGCAGCGACCCACTAGCGGGAGGGTACGAGCAGTACTTC. It yields the protein CASSDPLAGGYEQYF.

This clone has more than one count but fewer than ten. The gene calls are TRBV27 and TRBJ2-7; 10 bases align to TRBD1. V shed 6 bases, J shed 6 bases, and the junction held 11 bases outside the gene matches. The CDR3 extends over 15 amino acids. Germline lookup yields CDR1 MNHEY and CDR2 SMNVEV (reference sequence). The CDR3 DNA sequence: TGTGCCAGCAGAGAATGGCGACAGGGGGCTCCCGAGCAGTACTTC. Protein: CASREWRQGAPEQYF.

The chain joins TRBV5-1 to TRBJ1-4; D remains ambiguous. From germline, CDR1 is SGHRS and CDR2 YFSETQ. This CDR3 is built from 15 residues. Trimming pared 5 bases from V and 0 bases from J, leaving 11 bases between. The CDR3, as DNA: TGCGCCAGCAGACCAGAAGTTGCAACTAATGAAAAACTGTTTTTT. Protein product: CASRPEVATNEKLFF.

The chain combines TRBV30 with TRBJ2-7, with unresolved D. The length of the CDR3 is 15 residues. Germline V gene sequence: CDR1 GTSNPN, CDR2 SVGIG (reference sequence). The V gene lost 5 bases and the J gene lost 2 bases, with 19 bases spanning the gap. CDR3 region: CAWSLTRDIAYEQYF. CDR3 nucleotides: TGTGCCTGGTCCCTAACCCGAGACATTGCCTACGAGCAGTACTTC.

As to this clone: Other DNA sequences in this specimen translate into the identical CDR3. The rearrangement links TRBV29-1 to TRBJ1-5; D may be TRBD1 (5 bases). CDR3 length: 13 residues. Germline loops: CDR1 SQVTM, CDR2 ANQGSEA. V lost 6 bases and J lost 1, with 10 bases in between. CDR3 nucleotide sequence: TGCAGCGTGGGGCAGGGAAGCAATCAGCCCCAGCATTTT. The encoded protein is CSVGQGSNQPQHF.

This clone was seen a few times. The genes are TRBV2 and TRBJ2-2; 11 bases line up with TRBD1. The germline V gene encodes CDR1 SNHLY and CDR2 FYNNEI. After removal of 6 bases from V and 7 bases from J, the junction contained 10 bases not matched to a gene. The CDR3 sequence is 16 residues long. CDR3 DNA: TGTGCCAGCAGGGCGCCGGGACAGGGGGAGTTCGGGGAGCTGTTTTTT. Amino acid sequence: CASRAPGQGEFGELFF.

This clone appeared a few times. DNA for the CDR3: TGTGCCAGCAGCGAACGAAGGAGCTCCTACAATGAGCAGTTCTTC. It codes for CASSERRSSYNEQFF. The J gene is TRBJ2-1, the V gene TRBV7-2, with D unresolved. The CDR3 has 15 residues. With 5 bases removed from V and 0 bases from J, the gap between germline ends came to 11 bases. CDR1 SGHTA and CDR2 FQGNSA come from the germline V gene.

Only a few counts were recorded for this clone. J is TRBJ2-3 and V is TRBV9; D gene ambiguous. Trimming shortened V by 0 bases and J by 6 bases, and 8 bases separated the two germline ends. From germline, CDR1 is SGDLS and CDR2 YYNGEE. The CDR3 extends over 13 amino acids. The CDR3 DNA sequence: TGTGCCAGCAGCGTAGGGAGTCCGGATACGCAGTATTTT. Its translation: CASSVGSPDTQYF.